The next 14 T cell receptor beta chains were all read from a single sample in a study of blood T cell repertoires in COVID-19. Libraries were prepared by immunoSEQ multiplex PCR; TCRdb keeps only in-frame clonotypes and omits some of them. The repertoire holds 250,000 to 350,000 clones, with roughly 86% as singletons. The sample was peripheral blood. These receptor sequences come from a man in his late teens or twenties with active or convalescent COVID-19.

In this sample, this clone turned up once. This chain joins TRBV2 and TRBJ2-5, with D tentatively TRBD2 (6 bases). The V end was cut by 6 bases, the J end by 5 bases, with 13 bases between. The CDR3 consists of 13 residues. CDR1 and CDR2 (germline): SNHLY, FYNNEI. CDR3 DNA: TGTGCCAGCAGGGTGACTAGTTTGGAGACCCAGTACTTC. Translated: CASRVTSLETQYF.

V usage is TRBV9 and J usage is TRBJ2-5; 7 nucleotides agree with TRBD2. From germline, CDR1 is SGDLS and CDR2 YYNGEE. V was clipped by 3 bases and J by 6 bases; unmatched bases: 5. The CDR3 is 13 residues long. CDR3 in amino acids: CASSDSSGQTQYF. In DNA, the CDR3 is TGTGCCAGCAGCGACAGTAGCGGGCAGACCCAGTACTTC.

The CDR3 DNA sequence: TGTGCCATCAGTGTGGTAGCGGCCTCCTACAATGAGCAGTTCTTC. It translates to CAISVVAASYNEQFF. The chain joins TRBV10-3 to TRBJ2-1; possible D gene TRBD2, 6 bases. The CDR3 has 15 amino acids. Germline CDR1 reads ENHRY; CDR2 reads SYGVKD. Deletions cut 4 bases from V and 0 bases from J, with 10 bases between.

The rearrangement links TRBV29-1 to TRBJ2-1, with 8 bases that match TRBD2. The CDR3 consists of 16 residues. Germline values: CDR1 SQVTM, CDR2 ANQGSEA. V shed 3 bases and J 3 bases; nucleotides not matched to a gene: 10. This chain's CDR3 is CSVDVGGAFLYNEQFF. CDR3 bases: TGCAGCGTTGACGTCGGGGGGGCTTTTCTCTACAATGAGCAGTTCTTC.

The chain couples TRBV4-1 to TRBJ1-5; perhaps TRBD1 as D (5 bases). Trimming removed 0 bases at V and 2 bases at J, with 8 bases between. The CDR3 runs 15 residues. The germline CDR1 and CDR2 sequences are MGHRA and YSYEKL. The CDR3 is CASSQDGGGNQPQHF. The CDR3 DNA reads TGCGCCAGCAGCCAAGACGGGGGTGGCAATCAGCCCCAGCATTTT.

The chain uses TRBV19 and TRBJ1-6, with 11 bases identical to TRBD1. V lost 6 bases, J lost 9 bases, and 10 bases stayed unmatched. The CDR3 runs 16 residues. Per germline, CDR1 LNHDA and CDR2 SQIVND (reference sequence). CDR3 amino acids: CASSLGTGGRISPLHF. CDR3 DNA sequence: TGTGCCAGTAGCCTTGGGACAGGGGGTCGTATTTCACCCCTCCACTTT.

The sample holds a few counts of this clone. The sample carries other DNA sequences with the same CDR3. This chain joins TRBV6-5 and TRBJ1-1, with D unclear. The CDR3 length is 13 residues. V lost 6 bases to trimming and J lost 1 base, with 9 bases between them. Germline V gives CDR1 MNHEY, CDR2 SVGAGI. CDR3 DNA sequence: TGTGCCAGCAGGAGCGGTGGGAACACTGAAGCTTTCTTT. This encodes CASRSGGNTEAFF.

V is TRBV11-2 and J is TRBJ2-3; 8 bases align to TRBD2. CDR3 length: 16 residues. J was trimmed by 1 base and V by 5 bases; bases with no gene match: 8. Germline values: CDR1 SGHAT, CDR2 FQNNGV. CDR3 nucleotides: TGTGCCAGCAGCGCTCGACTAGCGCTGGGCACAGATACGCAGTATTTT. Translation: CASSARLALGTDTQYF.

The chain carries TRBV27 and TRBJ2-3, with D possibly being TRBD1 (5 bases). CDR1 and CDR2 from the germline V gene are MNHEY and SMNVEV (reference sequence). The CDR3 covers 15 residues. V gave up 4 bases and J gave up 7 bases, with 18 bases separating them. The CDR3 protein is CASSSRADIFYTQYF. CDR3 bases: TGTGCCAGCAGTTCCCGGGCGGACATTTTTTATACGCAGTATTTT.

The chain joins TRBV10-1 to TRBJ1-1, with D maybe TRBD1 (6 bases). There are 16 residues in the CDR3. V was trimmed by 0 bases and J by 2 bases, leaving 13 bases between them. Germline V gene data show CDR1 as WNHNN and CDR2 as SYGVQD (reference sequence). The CDR3 DNA sequence: TGCGCCAGCAGTGAGTCGATACTGGGGGCCAACACTGAAGCTTTCTTT. It encodes CASSESILGANTEAFF.

V usage is TRBV2 and J usage is TRBJ1-1; 7 nucleotides align to TRBD1. The CDR3 contains 14 residues. Germline V gene data show CDR1 as SNHLY and CDR2 as FYNNEI. With V trimmed by 8 bases and J by 0 bases, 6 bases remained unmatched. CDR3 sequence: CASSEDRLNTEAFF. The CDR3 region has the DNA TGTGCCAGCTCGGAGGACAGGCTGAACACTGAAGCTTTCTTT. Using reference TRBV2 and TRBJ1-1 for the parts outside the CDR3, the full variable domain is EPEVTQTPSHQVTQMGQEVILRCVPISNHLYFYWYRQILGQKVEFLVSFYNNEISEKSEIFDDQFSVERPDGSNFTLKIRSTKLEDSAMYFCASSEDRLNTEAFFGQGTRLTVV.

Note on this clone: The junction departs from germline at one end; a sequencing error may be responsible. Other DNA sequences from this sample encode an identical CDR3 as well. The rearrangement uses TRBV4-2 and TRBJ2-7, with a weak D call TRBD1 (6 bases). Germline values: CDR1 LGHNA, CDR2 YNFKEQ. There are 13 residues in the CDR3. In DNA form, the CDR3 reads TGTGCTAGCAGCCCGGACAGCGTTTCGTCGCAGTACTTC. Protein: CASSPDSVSSQYF.

This sequence joins TRBV18 and TRBJ2-7, with 9 bases fitting TRBD1. Germline values: CDR1 KGHSH, CDR2 LQKENI. The CDR3 sequence is 15 residues long. V was clipped by 3 bases and J by 4 bases; unmatched bases: 7. This chain's CDR3 is CASSPGQGSGYEQYF. CDR3 coding DNA: TGTGCCAGCTCACCGGGACAGGGTTCGGGTTACGAGCAGTACTTC.

The chain combines TRBV7-2 with TRBJ2-7; D call uncertain. In germline, CDR1 is SGHTA, CDR2 FQGNSA. There are 12 residues in the CDR3. The V and J ends lost 5 bases and 6 bases respectively, with 11 bases between them. The DNA for the CDR3 is TGTGCCAGCAGCGAGTTAGCTGGCGAGCAGTACTTC. It yields the protein CASSELAGEQYF.